This T cell receptor beta chain was captured in a study of T cell changes during pregnancy in multiple sclerosis. Germline-derived CDR1 and CDR2 are MNHEY and SVGAGI. This CDR3 is built from 16 residues. The V gene end was trimmed by 2 bases and the J gene end by 2 bases; junction bases not matched to a gene: 8. Clones were read by immunoSEQ multiplex PCR, and TCRdb kept only the in-frame ones, dropping some. The sample includes tens of thousands of clones, 85% to 95% of them seen just once. The chain recombines TRBV6-5 with TRBJ1-2, with TRBD1 matching over 7 bases. The material sequenced was peripheral blood, taken in the third trimester of pregnancy. This clonotype was sampled from a female donor in good health, enrolled as a control in a pregnancy study. CDR3 coding DNA: TGTGCCAGCAGTTACCACGGACAGGTCGGCAACTATGGCTACACCTTC. This codes for CASSYHGQVGNYGYTF.